The rows below give T cell receptor beta chains drawn from one sample of a study of blood T cell repertoires in COVID-19. TCRdb's table, derived via immunoSEQ multiplex PCR, lists solely in-frame clones and lacks some. The sample contains about 400,000 clones, just under 90% of which appear only once. Sequencing was carried out using PBMCs or T cells enriched from blood (not recorded which). The receptor set was obtained from a woman between 50 and 59 years old who had recovered from COVID-19. The CDR3 runs from the conserved cysteine through the conserved F or W. Fields, in order: J gene, D gene, V gene, clone size, CDR3 DNA, CDR3 protein. D genes are given only for firm matches. Where a row states a size, it is once, few, many or the class of an expanded clone; other rows omit it.

>TRBJ2-5|TRBD1|TRBV2|-
TGTGCCAGCAGCGGACAGGGTCGGTCGGTGACTAAAGAGACCCAGTACTTC
CASSGQGRSVTKETQYF
>TRBJ1-5|TRBD1|TRBV28|-
TGTGCCAGCACCAAGGGGACAGGGACTAATCAGCCCCAGCATTTT
CASTKGTGTNQPQHF
>TRBJ2-7|-|TRBV30|-
TGTGCCTGGGGGGTAAGGGGGTTCGGGCAGTACTTC
CAWGVRGFGQYF
>TRBJ2-2|-|TRBV27|-
TGTGCCAGCAGTTGGCCGAACACCGGGGAGCTGTTTTTT
CASSWPNTGELFF
>TRBJ2-3|TRBD1|TRBV5-8|-
TGTGCCAGCAGCTTGGGATCGGGGACAGGGCCCACAGATACGCAGTATTTT
CASSLGSGTGPTDTQYF
>TRBJ2-5|TRBD2|TRBV13|-
TGTGCCAGCAGCCCAACTGGGGGGGGTGGAGAGACCCAGTACTTC
CASSPTGGGGETQYF
>TRBJ2-7|-|TRBV3-1/TRBV3-2|-
TGTGCCAGCAGCCAAGCCGGCGACAGATCCTACGAGCAGTACTTC
CASSQAGDRSYEQYF
>TRBJ2-2|TRBD2|TRBV9|-
TGTGCCAGCAGCATTAGCGGGGGGCACGGGGAGCTGTTTTTT
CASSISGGHGELFF
>TRBJ2-6|TRBD1|TRBV19|many
TGTGCCAGTCGACAGGGGGACTATACTTCCAACTCTGGGGCCAACGTCCTGACTTTC
CASRQGDYTSNSGANVLTF
>TRBJ2-3|-|TRBV29-1|-
TGCAGCGTTAGGGGAAAGTTGACAGATACGCAGTATTTT
CSVRGKLTDTQYF
>TRBJ1-2|TRBD1|TRBV14|-
TGTGCCAGCAGCCAAGACTGGAGGGGGCGCGGCTACACCTTC
CASSQDWRGRGYTF
>TRBJ2-5|TRBD2|TRBV6-5|-
TGTGCCAGCAGTCGGGGGGGCGGGGAGACCCAGTACTTC
CASSRGGGETQYF
>TRBJ2-7|TRBD1|TRBV5-1|-
TGCGCCAGCAGCGCGGGACAGGGGGCGCTTTTCTACGAGCAGTACTTC
CASSAGQGALFYEQYF
>TRBJ1-5|TRBD1|TRBV24-1|-
TGTGCCACCAGTGATCCTCGGACAGGGAAAAACCAGCCCCAGCATTTT
CATSDPRTGKNQPQHF
>TRBJ1-6|TRBD1|TRBV5-1|-
TGCGCCAGCAGCTTGGCAGGGACAGATTCACCCCTCCACTTT
CASSLAGTDSPLHF
>TRBJ1-2|TRBD1|TRBV10-3|-
TGTGCCATCAGTGGATATTCGGACAGGGGGTCTGACTATGGCTACACCTTC
CAISGYSDRGSDYGYTF
>TRBJ2-7|TRBD1|TRBV2|-
TGTGCCAGCAGGGGGGACAGTTCCTACGAGCAGTACTTC
CASRGDSSYEQYF
>TRBJ1-1|-|TRBV7-9|-
TGTGCCAGCAGCTACCCGGGACTCCCGAACACTGAAGCTTTCTTT
CASSYPGLPNTEAFF
>TRBJ1-1|-|TRBV7-9|once
TGTGCCAGCAGCTCCCAGGGGAACACTGAAGCTTTCTTT
CASSSQGNTEAFF
>TRBJ1-6|-|TRBV4-1|-
TGCGCCAGCAGCCAACCGGGAATGGCGAATTCACCCCTCCACTTT
CASSQPGMANSPLHF
>TRBJ1-5|-|TRBV24-1|-
TGTGCCACCAGTGAAACCGGGAATCAGCCCCAGCATTTT
CATSETGNQPQHF
>TRBJ2-7|TRBD1|TRBV5-8|few
TGTGCCAGCAGCTTCCGGGACAGGGGCGGATTAGGATACTTC
CASSFRDRGGLGYF
>TRBJ2-1|TRBD2|TRBV27|-
TGTGCCAGCAGTCGTCCGGGACTAGCGGGTCTCAATGAGCAGTTCTTC
CASSRPGLAGLNEQFF
>TRBJ2-1|-|TRBV5-1|once
TGCGCCAGCAGCTTGGGCGAGGTCCGTAACAATGAGCAGTTCTTC
CASSLGEVRNNEQFF
>TRBJ2-1|TRBD2|TRBV5-1|-
TGCGCCAGCAGCTTGCGTCTAGCGGGGCTCAATGAGCAGTTCTTC
CASSLRLAGLNEQFF
>TRBJ2-3|TRBD2|TRBV7-7|-
TGTGCTAGCAGCTTAGCGAGTAGCGGGGGTTCAAATACGCAGTATTTT
CASSLASSGGSNTQYF
>TRBJ2-3|TRBD2|TRBV19|-
TGTGCCAGTAGTATAGGCGGGACTAGCGGGGGTTACAGCACAGATACGCAGTATTTT
CASSIGGTSGGYSTDTQYF
>TRBJ2-2|TRBD2|TRBV5-1|-
TGCGCCAGCAGCTTGCGTGCCAGCGGGGGTACCGGGGAGCTGTTTTTT
CASSLRASGGTGELFF
>TRBJ1-2|-|TRBV5-8|-
TGTGCCAGCAGACGCACAGGTCGTGGCTACACCTTC
CASRRTGRGYTF
>TRBJ2-2|TRBD2|TRBV4-2|-
TGTGCCAGCAGGGCTAGCGGATACACCGGGGAGCTGTTTTTT
CASRASGYTGELFF
>TRBJ2-3|-|TRBV5-5|-
TGTGCCAGCAGCTTGGATCCCCTCTCTACGCGCGCAGATACGCAGTATTTT
CASSLDPLSTRADTQYF
>TRBJ2-6|TRBD1|TRBV6-2/TRBV6-3|-
TGTGCCAGCAGCCCGGACAGGGCTGGGGCCAACGTCCTGACTTTC
CASSPDRAGANVLTF